This T cell receptor beta chain emerged from a study of cytomegalovirus exposure and HLA in healthy donors. The repertoire was sequenced with immunoSEQ multiplex PCR; TCRdb's copy has only in-frame clones and lacks some. The repertoire holds roughly 240,000 clones, with approximately 87% as singletons. The CDR3 runs 13 residues. V was clipped by 2 bases and J by 5 bases, with 10 bases between them. Germline V gene sequence: CDR1 SGHNT, CDR2 YYREEE (reference sequence). The genes are TRBV5-4 and TRBJ1-2, with no clear D. Sequencing input: PBMCs. The clonotype originates from a man aged 18-30 years in good health and CMV-seronegative. In DNA form, the CDR3 reads TGTGCCAGCAGCTTCCGCAGTCTGTATGGCTACACCTTC. Amino acid sequence: CASSFRSLYGYTF.